This T cell receptor beta chain was observed in a study of blood T cell repertoires in COVID-19 (dated by TCRdb to the early 2020s). The study in broad terms: Samples covering the acute and convalescent phases of COVID-19 were provided by collaborators in the United States, Italy and Spain. The repertoires were released in a freely available public database meant as a resource for research on the immune response to SARS-CoV-2. Where available, HLA class I and class II types were taken from metadata supplied by the sample provider and were not determined by assay-based typing. The material from the prospective study consisted of cDNA or gDNA derived from T cells, B-cell-depleted T cells, or PBMCs. Subjects who had been exposed to COVID-19, were actively infected with it, or had recovered from it provided the deeply sampled blood TCRbeta repertoires that made up the dataset. The samples were drawn from two sources: the first 160 participants of the ongoing ImmuneRACE study, and 1,254 subjects contributed by 6 global collaborators. The sample metadata nearly always contained a de-identified subject ID, COVID-19 status, age in years and sex. Broader findings and caveats from the paper: The amount of clinical and demographic metadata varied by source and participant and was provided uncurated.

TCRbeta CDR3 regions were amplified from genomic DNA by means of the immunoSEQ Assay, a bias-controlled multiplex PCR. The study's processing was this. The number of nucleated cells in each sample was estimated from the amplification of reference gene primers within the assay. Sequence reads were collapsed and filtered to measure the absolute abundance of every unique TCRbeta CDR3 rearrangement. For each sample, productive Simpson clonality was calculated by taking the square root of Simpson's diversity index across productive rearrangements. TCRdb took over this immuneACCESS table, retaining in-frame rearrangements with V and J assigned. Such tables are incomplete; in checked studies, under half of the missing clones stem from an unresolved V gene, and the remainder is unexplained. V, J and clone size reflect that table, while D and trimming were determined from the DNA. Here the sample has 65,000 to 85,000 clones; 78% occur a single time. 15% to 20% of the sample is taken by the ten largest.

For CDR1 and CDR2, the germline V gene (reference sequence) lists SGHNT and YYREEE. The V end gives up 4 bases and the J end 8 bases, leaving 7 bases in the junction not matched to a gene. From cysteine to phenylalanine, the CDR3 is 14 amino acids long. CDR3 DNA is the only sequence kept; it has 42 bases, read in frame from the first base. About this clone: Which antigen it targets is not known. No base quality information exists; no much larger clone differs at one position.

Each collaborating institution followed its own protocols to collect whole blood in K2EDTA tubes. For TCRbeta analysis, collaborators shipped samples as frozen whole blood, isolated PBMCs, or DNA extracted from either of those sample types. The TCR originated in a human donor in a cohort sampled during active COVID-19. Sequencing used peripheral blood. The chain is encoded by TRBV5-4 joined to TRBJ1-4, and TRBD1 matches 8 of the central bases. The DNA is TGTGCCAGCAGCCAAGGACAGGGCCGAGAAAAACTGTTTTTT. Translated, this is CASSQGQGREKLFF.